These T cell receptor beta chains were read from a single sample in a study of T cell responses to AZD1222 COVID-19 vaccine. Profiling relied on immunoSEQ multiplex PCR, and the TCRdb table lists in-frame clones only, not all of them. The sample holds tens of thousands of clones; around 90% are singletons and the top ten take 24%. The sequencing used peripheral blood, collected on day 0 of AZD1222 vaccination. All receptors derive from an adult in good health. CDR3s include the opening cysteine and the closing phenylalanine or tryptophan. The D gene is left open where the match is weak. Rows give clone size only sometimes, using once, few, many, or a class for an expanded clone.

v_call	d_call	j_call	clone_size	cdr3_nt	cdr3_aa
TRBV28	.	TRBJ2-7	.	TGTGCCAGCAGCCTCAAGTACGAGCAGTACTTC	CASSLKYEQYF
TRBV9	.	TRBJ2-5	.	TGTGCCAGCAGCGAGACAGGCGGAGGGCGAGAGACCCAGTACTTC	CASSETGGGRETQYF
TRBV6-2/TRBV6-3	TRBD1	TRBJ2-7	.	TGTGCCAGCAGTTACTCGATGGGACAGGGGAACTCCTACGAGCAGTACTTC	CASSYSMGQGNSYEQYF
TRBV7-2	TRBD1	TRBJ1-5	.	TGTGCCAGCAGCCCACAGGGGGCCCAGACCCATCAGCCCCAGCATTTT	CASSPQGAQTHQPQHF
TRBV24-1	.	TRBJ2-2	.	TGTGCCACCAGTGATGTAGGGCCGGCCGGGGAGCTGTTTTTT	CATSDVGPAGELFF
TRBV25-1	.	TRBJ1-2	.	TGTGCCAGCAGTGATATGGGGCAGAATTATGGCTACACCTTC	CASSDMGQNYGYTF
TRBV1	.	TRBJ2-7	.	TGCACCAGCAGCCCAGGAAGTTGGGGGGGGCTCTACGAGCAGTACTTC	CTSSPGSWGGLYEQYF
TRBV5-4	.	TRBJ2-2	.	TGTGCCAGCAGCTTCTTTCTAGCGCCGAACACCGGGGAGCTGTTTTTT	CASSFFLAPNTGELFF
TRBV20-1	.	TRBJ1-1	.	TGCAGTGCTAGAGAGAACACTGAAGCTTTCTTT	CSARENTEAFF
TRBV30	.	TRBJ1-2	.	TGTGCCTGGAGTGTACAGGGCGACGGCTACACCTTC	CAWSVQGDGYTF
TRBV6-5	.	TRBJ1-1	.	TGTGCCAGCATGCGGGGGGGAAACACTGAAGCTTTCTTT	CASMRGGNTEAFF
TRBV9	TRBD1	TRBJ1-1	.	TGTGCCAGCAGCGTAGACAGGGGGCGGAACACTGAAGCTTTCTTT	CASSVDRGRNTEAFF
TRBV9	TRBD2	TRBJ2-2	.	TGTGCCAGCAGCGTAGGCGGGAGGGGCGGGGAGCTGTTTTTT	CASSVGGRGGELFF
TRBV7-9	.	TRBJ1-2	once	TGTGCGACCTTTACTCGGACCCCCACGGATGGCTACACCTTC	CATFTRTPTDGYTF
TRBV7-2	.	TRBJ1-3	once	TGTGCCAGCAGGCGCATGTCTGGAAACACCATATATTTT	CASRRMSGNTIYF
TRBV19	TRBD1	TRBJ1-5	.	TGTGCCAGTAGTATCCCACAGGGGGCTGGCAATCAGCCCCAGCATTTT	CASSIPQGAGNQPQHF
TRBV19	.	TRBJ1-5	.	TGTGCCAGTAGTATGGTGAGAACAGGCAATCAGCCCCAGCATTTT	CASSMVRTGNQPQHF
TRBV25-1	TRBD1	TRBJ1-3	.	TGTGCCAGCAGTGCCCCCGGGACAGGGCATGGAAACACCATATATTTT	CASSAPGTGHGNTIYF
TRBV19	.	TRBJ1-1	few	TGTGCCAGTAGGCCCCGGGGTCCGAACACTGAAGCTTTCTTT	CASRPRGPNTEAFF
TRBV10-3	.	TRBJ1-1	once	TGTGCCATCAGTGGGGGCACTGAAGCTTTCTTT	CAISGGTEAFF
TRBV12-3/TRBV12-4	TRBD1	TRBJ1-2	.	TGTGCCAGCAGTGGGGGACAGGGGTCGACGGATACCTTC	CASSGGQGSTDTF
TRBV5-4	.	TRBJ2-3	.	TGTGCCAGCAGCTTGCGGGTCGGGCTAGGTACAGATACGCAGTATTTT	CASSLRVGLGTDTQYF
TRBV3-1/TRBV3-2	.	TRBJ2-5	.	TGTGCCAGCAGCCAAGATATCGGGGAAGAGACCCAGTACTTC	CASSQDIGEETQYF
TRBV21-1	.	TRBJ2-5	.	TGTGCCAGCAGCAAAGCGCGTCGGGACATGGAAGAGACCCAGTACTTC	CASSKARRDMEETQYF
TRBV7-9	.	TRBJ2-2	.	TGTGCCAGCAGCCCCTCGGGGGCAGGGAGGACCGGGGAGCTGTTTTTT	CASSPSGAGRTGELFF
TRBV6-5	TRBD1	TRBJ2-7	.	TGTGCCAGCAGTTACAACGGGGACAGGGGGCTCGAGCAGTACTTC	CASSYNGDRGLEQYF
TRBV11-2	.	TRBJ1-5	.	TGTGCCAGCAGCTTAGAGCTCTTGGGGCCCCAGCATTTT	CASSLELLGPQHF
TRBV29-1	TRBD1	TRBJ1-2	.	TGCAGCGTTGCAGGGCAGGGGGCGCTCCACTGCACCTTC	CSVAGQGALHCTF
TRBV30	.	TRBJ2-3	.	TGTGCCTGGAGTCCCGGCTCGTATGCGGATACGCAGTATTTT	CAWSPGSYADTQYF
TRBV9	TRBD1	TRBJ1-3	.	TGTGCCAGCAGCGTAGAGGGACAGGGGGCGAAGGGCCATGGAAACACCATATATTTT	CASSVEGQGAKGHGNTIYF
TRBV19	TRBD1	TRBJ2-4	.	TGTGCCAGTAGCGACAGGGGGCCTACCAAAAACATTCAGTACTTC	CASSDRGPTKNIQYF
TRBV11-2	TRBD1	TRBJ1-2	few	TGTGCCAGCAGCCACAGACAGGGTCGAAACACCTTC	CASSHRQGRNTF
TRBV5-1	TRBD1	TRBJ1-3	.	TGCGCCAGCAGCTCATCGACAGGGGGTTCTGGAAACACCATATATTTT	CASSSSTGGSGNTIYF
TRBV11-1	.	TRBJ1-1	few	TGTGCCAGCAGCTACCAGACCAGGGTGGGGGGAGAAGCTTTCTTT	CASSYQTRVGGEAFF
TRBV7-2	.	TRBJ1-4	.	TGTGCCAGCAGGGCACAAGCAACTAATGAAAAACTGTTTTTT	CASRAQATNEKLFF
TRBV5-1	.	TRBJ2-7	.	TGCGCCAGCAGCTTGACAGGAGTGGGAATGGACGAGCAGTACTTC	CASSLTGVGMDEQYF
TRBV6-1	TRBD1	TRBJ1-1	.	TGTGCCAGCAGTGCCCGAAGGGGGACAGGGCGGAACACTGAAGCTTTCTTT	CASSARRGTGRNTEAFF
TRBV2	TRBD1	TRBJ2-2	.	TGTGCCAGCAGAGAGACAGGGCCCGGGGAGCTGTTTTTT	CASRETGPGELFF
TRBV27	TRBD1	TRBJ2-5	.	TGTGCCAGCAGTTTATGGGGGACAGACCAAGAGACCCAGTACTTC	CASSLWGTDQETQYF
TRBV10-3	TRBD1	TRBJ1-4	.	TGTGCCATCAGTGAAACAGGGGGCCCTAATGAAAAACTGTTTTTT	CAISETGGPNEKLFF
TRBV7-9	.	TRBJ2-7	.	TGTGCCAGCAGCTTAGCTTTCGGACAACCAGAACAGTACTTC	CASSLAFGQPEQYF
TRBV29-1	TRBD1	TRBJ1-5	few	TGCAGCGTCGGGACAGGGGGCGGTCAGCCCCAGCATTTT	CSVGTGGGQPQHF